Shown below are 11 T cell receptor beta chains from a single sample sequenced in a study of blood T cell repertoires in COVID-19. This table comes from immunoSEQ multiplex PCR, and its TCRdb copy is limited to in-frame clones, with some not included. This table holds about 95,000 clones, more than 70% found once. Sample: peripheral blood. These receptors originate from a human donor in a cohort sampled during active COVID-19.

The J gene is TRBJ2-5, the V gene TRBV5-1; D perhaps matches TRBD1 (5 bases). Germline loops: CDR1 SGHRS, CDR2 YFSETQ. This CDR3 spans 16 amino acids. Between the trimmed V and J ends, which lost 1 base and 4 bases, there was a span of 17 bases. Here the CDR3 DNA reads TGCGCCAGCAGCTTGCCGCAGGGTACCAGGGCAGAGACCCAGTACTTC. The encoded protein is CASSLPQGTRAETQYF.

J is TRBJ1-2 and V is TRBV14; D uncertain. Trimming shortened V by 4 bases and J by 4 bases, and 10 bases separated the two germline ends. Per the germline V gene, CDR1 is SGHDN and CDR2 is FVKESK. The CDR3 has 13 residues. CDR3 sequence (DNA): TGTGCCAGCAGCCTGTCCCGTTCCTATGGCTACACCTTC. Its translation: CASSLSRSYGYTF.

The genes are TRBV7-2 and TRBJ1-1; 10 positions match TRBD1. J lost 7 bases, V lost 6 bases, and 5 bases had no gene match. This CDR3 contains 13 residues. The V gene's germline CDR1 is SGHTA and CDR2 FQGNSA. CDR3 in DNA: TGTGCCAGCAGACGGGACAGGGGAATTGAAGCTTTCTTT. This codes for CASRRDRGIEAFF.

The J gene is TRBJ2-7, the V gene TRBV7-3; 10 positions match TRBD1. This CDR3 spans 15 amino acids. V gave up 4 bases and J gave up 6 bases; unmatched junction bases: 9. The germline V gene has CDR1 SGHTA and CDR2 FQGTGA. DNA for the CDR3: TGTGCCAGCAGCTCAGAGACAGGGGGCGTATCCGAGCAGTACTTC. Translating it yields CASSSETGGVSEQYF.

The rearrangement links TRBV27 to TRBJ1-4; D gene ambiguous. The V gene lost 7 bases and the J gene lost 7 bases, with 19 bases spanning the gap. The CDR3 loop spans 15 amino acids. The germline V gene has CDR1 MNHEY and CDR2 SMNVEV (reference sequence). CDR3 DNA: TGTGCCAGCAAAATAGGATTCGGGCGGGGTGAAAAACTGTTTTTT. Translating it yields CASKIGFGRGEKLFF.

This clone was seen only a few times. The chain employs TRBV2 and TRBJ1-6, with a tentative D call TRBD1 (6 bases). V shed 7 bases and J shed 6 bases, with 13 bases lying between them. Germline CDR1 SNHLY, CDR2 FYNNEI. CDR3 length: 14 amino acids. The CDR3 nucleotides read TGTGCCAGCAATTTGGACAGTGTTAATTCACCCCTCCACTTT. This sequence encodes CASNLDSVNSPLHF.

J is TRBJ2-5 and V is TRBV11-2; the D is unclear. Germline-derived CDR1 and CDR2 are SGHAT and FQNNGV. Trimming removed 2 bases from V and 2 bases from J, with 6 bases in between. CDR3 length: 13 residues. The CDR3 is CASSLYSQETQYF. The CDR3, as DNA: TGTGCCAGCAGCTTATACTCACAAGAGACCCAGTACTTC.

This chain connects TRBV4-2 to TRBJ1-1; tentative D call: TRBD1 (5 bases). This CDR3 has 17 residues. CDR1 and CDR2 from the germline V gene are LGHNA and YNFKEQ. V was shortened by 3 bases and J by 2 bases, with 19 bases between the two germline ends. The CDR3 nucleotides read TGTGCCAGCAGCCAGGCTGACAGACTTCTTAAAAACACTGAAGCTTTCTTT. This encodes CASSQADRLLKNTEAFF.

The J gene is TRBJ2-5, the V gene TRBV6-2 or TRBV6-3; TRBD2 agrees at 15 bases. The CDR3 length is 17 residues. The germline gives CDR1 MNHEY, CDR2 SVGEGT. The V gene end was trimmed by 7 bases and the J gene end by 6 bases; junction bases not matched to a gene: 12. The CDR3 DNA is TGTGCCAGCACCCCGGGACTAGCGGGGGGCACGGGGAAGACCCAGTACTTC. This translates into CASTPGLAGGTGKTQYF.

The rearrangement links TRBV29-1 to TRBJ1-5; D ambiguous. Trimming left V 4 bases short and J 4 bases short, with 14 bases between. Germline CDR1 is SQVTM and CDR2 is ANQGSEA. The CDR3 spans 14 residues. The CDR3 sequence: CSVVFSDLNQPQHF. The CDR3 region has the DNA TGCAGCGTTGTATTCTCGGACTTGAATCAGCCCCAGCATTTT.

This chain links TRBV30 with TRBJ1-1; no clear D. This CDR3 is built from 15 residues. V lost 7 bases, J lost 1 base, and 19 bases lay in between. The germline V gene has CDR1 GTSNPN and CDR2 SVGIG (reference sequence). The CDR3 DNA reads TGTGCCTCCCTAGGAGGACTCACCGAGAACACTGAAGCTTTCTTT. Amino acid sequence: CASLGGLTENTEAFF.